The 2 T cell receptor beta chains listed next were all sequenced from one sample in a study of a mutant IDH1 vaccine in newly diagnosed glioma. Documented time point: week 5, during vaccination. Every vaccine dose comprised 300 ug of mutant IDH1 20-mer peptide plus topical imiquimod. These TCRs' antigens remain unknown. The protocol was immunoSEQ multiplex PCR, while the TCRdb copy is restricted to in-frame clones and leaves out a portion. Of over 45,000 clones in the sample, around 84% were seen once. The specimen comprised PBMCs, sampled from a glioma patient whose treatment included an IDH1 peptide vaccine. The receptor source for this set is a woman between 45 and 65 years old with glioma.

This sequence joins TRBV27 and TRBJ2-7; 7 bases align to TRBD2. The V gene end was trimmed by 6 bases and the J gene end by 3 bases; junction bases not matched to a gene: 8. CDR3 length: 14 residues. Germline V gene sequence: CDR1 MNHEY, CDR2 SMNVEV (reference sequence). The CDR3 DNA sequence: TGTGCCAGCAGCTTTGAGCGGGGAAACTACGAGCAGTACTTC. Protein product: CASSFERGNYEQYF.

The gene calls are TRBV19 and TRBJ1-4; 8 bases align to TRBD1. The CDR3 length is 15 residues. The germline V gene encodes CDR1 LNHDA and CDR2 SQIVND (reference sequence). The junction had 8 bases not matched to a gene; V was cut back by 4 bases and J by 7 bases. The CDR3 DNA sequence: TGTGCCAGTAGTACAACAGGGGGAGTAGGTGAAAAACTGTTTTTT. Its protein is CASSTTGGVGEKLFF.